The 16 T cell receptor beta chains listed next were all sequenced from one sample in a study of control samples from healthy donors and cancer patients. Libraries were prepared by immunoSEQ multiplex PCR; TCRdb keeps only in-frame clonotypes and omits some of them. The repertoire holds 100,000 to 150,000 clones, with about 89% as singletons. The specimen was blood. The receptors were gathered from a man aged 60 to 69 in good health.

The chain employs TRBV4-3 and TRBJ2-5; perhaps D is TRBD1 or TRBD2 (5 bases each). Germline assignment: CDR1 LGHNA and CDR2 YSLEER. The ends were cut back, 4 bases at V and 5 bases at J, with 26 bases in the middle. The CDR3 loop spans 18 amino acids. The CDR3 nucleotides are TGCGCCAGCAGCCCTACTAGAGCAGGGTATGATCTCGGCGAGACCCAGTACTTC. It translates to CASSPTRAGYDLGETQYF.

The CDR3 here is CASSPRVNSPLHF. The CDR3, as DNA: TGCGCCAGCAGTCCCAGGGTGAATTCACCCCTCCACTTT. The chain joins TRBV23-1 to TRBJ1-6; TRBD1 might be the D (5 bases). TRBV23-1 is classed as an ORF, of uncertain function. V gave up 4 bases and J gave up 7 bases, with 8 bases separating them. This CDR3 has 13 residues.

The J gene is TRBJ2-1, the V gene TRBV6-4; TRBD2 matches 8 bases. Germline CDR1 MRHNA, CDR2 SNTAGT. V lost 6 bases to trimming and J lost 5 bases; unmatched junction nucleotides: 6. This CDR3 region has 14 residues. CDR3 sequence: CASRTSANNNEQFF. The CDR3 nucleotides read TGTGCCAGCAGGACTAGCGCCAACAACAATGAGCAGTTCTTC.

The chain recombines TRBV5-1 with TRBJ2-6; D may correspond to TRBD1 or TRBD2 (5 bases each). This CDR3 region has 14 residues. With 7 bases removed from V and 0 bases from J, the gap between germline ends came to 8 bases. CDR1 SGHRS and CDR2 YFSETQ come from the germline V gene. The CDR3 region is CASRDVSGANVLTF. The CDR3 coding sequence is TGCGCCAGCCGGGACGTCTCTGGGGCCAACGTCCTGACTTTC.

The chain combines TRBV18 with TRBJ2-3; the match to TRBD2 covers 15 bases. Unmatched junction bases numbered 8, after V lost 7 bases and J lost 0 bases. CDR1 is KGHSH and CDR2 is LQKENI in the germline V gene. This CDR3 contains 18 residues. CDR3 DNA sequence: TGTGCCAGCTACCAAGGACTAGCGGGGGGGCCTAGCACAGATACGCAGTATTTT. This codes for CASYQGLAGGPSTDTQYF.

The rearrangement uses TRBV28 and TRBJ1-2; D is unclear. CDR3 size: 15 residues. CDR1 and CDR2 from the germline V gene are MDHEN and SYDVKM. The V gene lost 3 bases and the J gene lost 0 bases, with 11 bases spanning the gap. Here the CDR3 reads CASSLSGEPNYGYTF. The CDR3 DNA reads as TGTGCCAGCAGTTTGAGTGGAGAACCTAACTATGGCTACACCTTC.

This clone was observed a single time. DNA for the CDR3: TGTGCCAGCTCACCAGGGGGCCCCTACTCTGGGGCCAACGTCCTGACTTTC. This encodes CASSPGGPYSGANVLTF. The gene calls are TRBV18 and TRBJ2-6, with a weak D call TRBD1 (6 bases). Trimming left V 2 bases short and J 0 bases short, with 11 bases between. The germline CDR1 and CDR2 sequences are KGHSH and LQKENI. This CDR3 region has 17 residues.

This clone was observed a single time. Here the CDR3 reads CASSQDEGVHYGYTF. Here the CDR3 DNA reads TGCGCCAGCAGCCAAGATGAGGGTGTACACTATGGCTACACCTTC. The J gene is TRBJ1-2, the V gene TRBV4-1; D is unresolved. CDR3 size: 15 residues. In germline, CDR1 is MGHRA, CDR2 YSYEKL. V lost 0 bases and J 3 bases, leaving 11 bases between the germline ends.

This clone has a single count. The rearrangement links TRBV29-1 to TRBJ1-6, with D tentatively TRBD1 (6 bases). V lost 7 bases and J lost 7, with 11 bases in between. Germline CDR1 and CDR2: SQVTM and ANQGSEA. There are 12 residues in the CDR3. The DNA of the CDR3 is TGCAGCGCCCGGACAGAGAATTCACCCCTCCACTTT. It is translated as CSARTENSPLHF.

This chain uses TRBV5-1 with TRBJ2-3; possibly TRBD1 for D (5 bases). CDR1 and CDR2 from the germline V gene are SGHRS and YFSETQ. The CDR3 extends over 15 amino acids. Trimming removed 2 bases from V and 2 bases from J, with 12 bases in between. The CDR3 loop reads CASSLDQGYTDTQYF. CDR3 nucleotides: TGCGCCAGCAGCTTAGACCAGGGATACACAGATACGCAGTATTTT.

The genes are TRBV11-2 and TRBJ1-6; D possibly corresponds to TRBD1 (5 bases). Germline V gene sequence: CDR1 SGHAT, CDR2 FQNNGV. Trimming pared 4 bases from V and 6 bases from J, leaving 16 bases between. The CDR3 contains 16 residues. The CDR3 reads CASSWGSTLVNSPLHF. The CDR3 region has the DNA TGTGCCAGCAGCTGGGGGTCCACTCTAGTTAATTCACCCCTCCACTTT.

The chain employs TRBV2 and TRBJ2-7; D is uncertain. V lost 5 bases and J lost 3, with 5 bases in between. CDR1 and CDR2 from the germline V gene are SNHLY and FYNNEI. The CDR3 runs 11 residues. The CDR3 DNA reads as TGTGCCAGCAGTCTTGGCTACGAGCAGTACTTC. This sequence encodes CASSLGYEQYF.

The chain couples TRBV6-5 to TRBJ1-6; D not certain. CDR1 is MNHEY and CDR2 is SVGAGI in the germline V gene. The CDR3 totals 14 residues. V lost 0 bases and J lost 4, with 4 bases in between. CDR3 amino acids: CASSYSAYNSPLHF. The CDR3 nucleotides are TGTGCCAGCAGTTACTCGGCTTATAATTCACCCCTCCACTTT.

The chain links TRBV19 to TRBJ1-2; 8 bases map to TRBD1. The CDR3 consists of 13 residues. V gave up 5 bases and J gave up 2 bases; unmatched junction bases: 1. CDR1 is LNHDA and CDR2 is SQIVND in the germline V gene (reference sequence). For the CDR3, the DNA is TGTGCCAGTAGTCGGACAGGGAACTATGGCTACACCTTC. The encoded protein is CASSRTGNYGYTF.

The V and J genes are TRBV5-1 and TRBJ2-7; unclear D gene. Germline V gene data show CDR1 as SGHRS and CDR2 as YFSETQ. The V gene lost 5 bases and the J gene lost 9 bases, with 21 bases spanning the gap. The CDR3 is made up of 14 amino acids. CDR3 sequence reads: CASSISTMQDGQYF. The CDR3 region has the DNA TGCGCCAGCAGTATATCCACTATGCAAGACGGGCAGTACTTC.

This clone was counted only a few times. The chain joins TRBV6-5 to TRBJ1-2, with D hard to call. V was trimmed by 5 bases and J by 7 bases, leaving 14 bases between them. This CDR3 contains 13 residues. Germline CDR1 and CDR2: MNHEY and SVGAGI. CDR3: CASSQEGFSGYTF. CDR3 sequence (DNA): TGTGCCAGCAGTCAGGAGGGCTTTTCTGGCTACACCTTC.